This T cell receptor (beta chain) came from a study of cytomegalovirus exposure and HLA in healthy donors. General study findings and limits: Sequencing likely produced, as an artifact, a cluster of highly shared sequence variants.

On this clone itself: Antigen: not known.

Amplification used 60 Vbeta primers and 13 Jbeta primers. Authors' data handling: As a later analysis found, there were 70 million to 80 million unique TCR beta chains, of which about 10 million were shared. Clones were read by immunoSEQ multiplex PCR, and TCRdb kept only the in-frame ones, dropping some. V and J calls and clone size are those listed in that table; D and trimming were worked out from the DNA. The sample has approximately 260,000 clones, over 90% seen once. The sequence came from a girl aged 2-10 years in good health and CMV-seronegative. Sequencing was done on a sample of PBMCs.

This CDR3 reads CASSLTRDTEAFF. DNA for the CDR3: TGTGCCAGCAGCTTAACTAGGGACACTGAAGCTTTCTTT. This chain links TRBV7-2 with TRBJ1-1, with unresolved D. CDR1 and CDR2 from the germline V gene are SGHTA and FQGNSA. V lost 2 bases and J 3 bases, leaving 7 bases between the germline ends. The CDR3 extends over 13 amino acids.